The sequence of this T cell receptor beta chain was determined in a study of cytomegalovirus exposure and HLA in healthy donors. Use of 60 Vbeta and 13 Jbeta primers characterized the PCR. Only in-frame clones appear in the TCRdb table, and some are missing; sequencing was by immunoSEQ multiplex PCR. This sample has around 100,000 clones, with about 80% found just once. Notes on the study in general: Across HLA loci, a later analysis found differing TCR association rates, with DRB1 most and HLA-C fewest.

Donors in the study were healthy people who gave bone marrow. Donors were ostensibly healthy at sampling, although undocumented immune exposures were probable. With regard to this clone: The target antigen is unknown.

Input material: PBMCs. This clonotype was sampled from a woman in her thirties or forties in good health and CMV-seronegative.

The CDR3: CSAASGTGPAEQFF. The CDR3 bases are TGCAGCGCTGCTTCCGGGACAGGGCCTGCTGAGCAGTTCTTC. The chain uses TRBV29-1 and TRBJ2-1; TRBD1 agrees at 9 bases. Trimming cost V 7 bases and J 9 bases; bases outside gene matches: 13. Per the germline V gene, CDR1 is SQVTM and CDR2 is ANQGSEA. This CDR3 spans 14 amino acids.